This T cell receptor beta chain was retrieved from a study of blood T cell repertoires in COVID-19. In the original analysis: Reference gene primer amplification yielded estimated nucleated cell counts. Method: immunoSEQ multiplex PCR; TCRdb's copy keeps in-frame clones and lacks some. The D gene and trimming were derived from the DNA, and the V and J assignments and clone size from that table. The table records some 10,000 clones, over 70% of them present only once. Source material: peripheral blood. The receptor's source is a human donor in a cohort sampled during active COVID-19.

CDR3: CASSDAANSPLHF. The CDR3 nucleotides are TGTGCCAGCAGTGACGCGGCAAATTCACCCCTCCACTTT. The rearrangement joins TRBV2 to TRBJ1-6; D ambiguous. Germline V CDR1 and CDR2: SNHLY, FYNNEI. Trimming shortened V by 3 bases and J by 7 bases, and 7 bases separated the two germline ends. This CDR3 has 13 amino acids.